Each of the 25 T cell receptor beta chains below was sequenced from the same sample in a study of CD8 T cells in Susac syndrome. Random hexamers were used to reverse transcribe the RNA input (roughly 0.5 to 1 ug). TCRdb re-derived calls from the immunoSEQ multiplex PCR reads in MiXCR, one entry per CDR3 protein. The sample lists about 200,000 distinct CDR3 sequences, approximately 95% seen once, with about 0.08% in the top ten. Material for sequencing was CD4+ T cells from PBMCs. The origin of the receptors is a human donor with multiple sclerosis.

This chain uses TRBV30 with TRBJ2-3; 8 positions agree with TRBD2. The V gene end was trimmed by 2 bases and the J gene end by 6 bases; junction bases not matched to a gene: 13. Germline CDR1 and CDR2: GTSNPN and SVGIG (reference sequence). CDR3 size: 16 residues. CDR3 nucleotides: TGTGCCTGGAGTACCGGACTAGCAAAGGGCTCCGATACGCAGTATTTT. Translation gives CAWSTGLAKGSDTQYF. The full variable domain, completed using reference TRBV30 and TRBJ2-3, is SQTIHQWPATLVQPVGSPLSLECTVEGTSNPNLYWYRQAAGRGLQLLFYSVGIGQISSEVPQNLSASRPQDRQFILSSKKLLLSDSGFYLCAWSTGLAKGSDTQYFGPGTRLTVL.

The chain has TRBV18 and TRBJ1-6; tentative D call: TRBD1 (6 bases). This CDR3 contains 15 residues. Germline CDR1 reads KGHSH; CDR2 reads LQKENI. With 3 bases removed from V and 13 bases from J, the gap between germline ends came to 19 bases. CDR3 amino acids: CASSPTTGKGSPLHF. In nucleotides, the CDR3 is TGTGCCAGCTCACCTACGACAGGCAAGGGTTCGCCCCTCCACTTT.

The chain recombines TRBV2 with TRBJ1-6; D gene ambiguous. CDR1 SNHLY and CDR2 FYNNEI come from the germline V gene. The CDR3 totals 14 residues. Trimming cost V 5 bases and J 7 bases, with 12 bases left between them. DNA for the CDR3: TGTGCCAGCAGTCCCAGGACCTTAAATTCACCCCTCCACTTT. Translation gives CASSPRTLNSPLHF.

The chain employs TRBV19 and TRBJ1-5; D not certain. The CDR3 is 13 residues long. Trimming took off 0 bases at V and 2 bases at J, with 2 bases between the two ends. CDR1 is LNHDA, CDR2 SQIVND, per germline (reference sequence). In DNA, the CDR3 is TGTGCCAGTAGTATAGACGGCAATCAGCCCCAGCATTTT. It is translated as CASSIDGNQPQHF.

V is TRBV27 and J is TRBJ2-1; D possibly corresponds to TRBD2 (6 bases). V shed 6 bases and J shed 2 bases, with 14 bases lying between them. The germline gives CDR1 MNHEY, CDR2 SMNVEV (reference sequence). This CDR3 has 15 residues. DNA of the CDR3: TGTGCCAGCAGGCGGGGAACAGAGACCTACAATGAGCAGTTCTTC. Protein product: CASRRGTETYNEQFF.

V usage is TRBV7-9 and J usage is TRBJ2-7; no definite D call. V lost 1 base and J 0 bases, leaving 13 bases between the germline ends. CDR1 is SEHNR and CDR2 is FQNEAQ in the germline V gene (reference sequence). This CDR3 is built from 16 residues. The CDR3 nucleotides are TGTGCCAGCAGCTTAGGATTAAGCGAAAGCTCCTACGAGCAGTACGTC. The encoded protein is CASSLGLSESSYEQYV.

The chain combines TRBV7-6 with TRBJ1-5; perhaps TRBD1 as D (6 bases). CDR3 length equals 13 residues. CDR1 and CDR2 (germline): SGHVS, FNYEAQ. The germline V and J ends were trimmed by 1 base and 8 bases, with 9 bases remaining between them. The CDR3 DNA sequence: TGTGCCAGCAGCTTAGGAACAGGGAAGCCCCAGCATTTT. It is translated as CASSLGTGKPQHF.

The rearrangement links TRBV12-3 or TRBV12-4 to TRBJ2-1; 9 bases align to TRBD2. The CDR3 has 16 residues. V gave up 5 bases and J gave up 4 bases; unmatched junction bases: 9. CDR3: CASSPPRSGGYNEQFF. In DNA form, the CDR3 reads TGTGCCAGCAGTCCCCCACGTAGCGGGGGTTACAATGAGCAGTTCTTC.

The chain links TRBV7-3 to TRBJ2-5; TRBD2 aligns across 10 bases. The V gene end was trimmed by 6 bases and the J gene end by 5 bases; junction bases not matched to a gene: 9. Looked up from germline, CDR1 is SGHTA and CDR2 is FQGTGA. This CDR3 region has 15 residues. This CDR3 is CASRKGLASSETQYF. As DNA, the CDR3 is TGTGCCAGCAGAAAGGGACTAGCGAGTTCGGAGACCCAGTACTTC.

V is TRBV29-1 and J is TRBJ1-2; no clear D gene. V shed 3 bases and J shed 5 bases, with 10 bases lying between them. CDR3 length: 12 amino acids. Germline CDR1 is SQVTM and CDR2 is ANQGSEA. CDR3 in DNA: TGCAGCGTTGAGGCACAGAGGTATGGCTACACCTTC. Translating gives CSVEAQRYGYTF.

The chain employs TRBV29-1 and TRBJ1-2, with 9 nucleotides matching TRBD1. The germline gives CDR1 SQVTM, CDR2 ANQGSEA. This CDR3 comprises 12 residues. Unmatched junction bases numbered 6, after V lost 6 bases and J lost 7 bases. In nucleotides, the CDR3 is TGCAGCGTGGGGTGGACAGGGGCTGGCTACACCTTC. Translated: CSVGWTGAGYTF.

This clonotype appeared a single time. V is TRBV2 and J is TRBJ1-6; TRBD1 aligns across 9 bases. The germline V gene has CDR1 SNHLY and CDR2 FYNNEI. This CDR3 contains 14 residues. With 7 bases clipped from V and 7 bases from J, the junction kept 5 bases outside the gene matches. CDR3: CASTLGQGNSPLHF. The CDR3 region has the DNA TGTGCCAGCACCCTGGGACAGGGAAATTCACCCCTCCACTTT.

The rearrangement joins TRBV14 to TRBJ2-5; the D gene could be TRBD1 or TRBD2 (6 bases each). V lost 2 bases and J lost 4, with 14 bases in between. This CDR3 has 15 residues. The germline CDR1 and CDR2 sequences are SGHDN and FVKESK. The CDR3 reads CASSQLEGVGETQYF. The CDR3, as DNA: TGTGCCAGCAGCCAACTGGAGGGGGTGGGAGAGACCCAGTACTTC. The full variable domain, with the rest looked up from reference TRBV14 and TRBJ2-5, is EAGVTQFPSHSVIEKGQTVTLRCDPISGHDNLYWYRRVMGKEIKFLLHFVKESKQDESGMPNNRFLAERTGGTYSTLKVQPAELEDSGVYFCASSQLEGVGETQYFGPGTRLLVL.

V and J are TRBV20-1 and TRBJ2-1, with D unclear. The CDR3 sequence is 12 residues long. Germline CDR1 reads DFQATT; CDR2 reads SNEGSKA (reference sequence). V was shortened by 3 bases and J by 7 bases, with 10 bases between the two germline ends. The CDR3 DNA reads as TGCAGTGCTAGTTTTAGGGCAAATGAGCAGTTCTTC. Residues: CSASFRANEQFF.

This clonotype was seen only once. The rearrangement uses TRBV5-4 and TRBJ2-4, with D hard to call. Trimming stripped 6 bases from V and 1 base from J, with 8 bases between. This CDR3 is built from 13 residues. Germline lookup yields CDR1 SGHNT and CDR2 YYREEE (reference sequence). This CDR3 reads CASTSRAKNIQYF. The DNA for the CDR3 is TGTGCCAGCACTTCGAGGGCCAAAAACATTCAGTACTTC.

This rearrangement joins TRBV3-1 to TRBJ1-1, with D unresolved. Germline CDR1 LGHDT, CDR2 YNNKEL (reference sequence). Trimming cost V 6 bases and J 9 bases, with 17 bases left between them. The CDR3 runs to 13 residues. The CDR3 reads CASSLRSTEKAFF. CDR3 DNA sequence: TGTGCCAGCAGTCTAAGATCGACCGAAAAAGCTTTCTTT.

V usage is TRBV29-1 and J usage is TRBJ1-1; tentatively, D is TRBD1 (6 bases). V dropped 3 bases and J dropped 6 bases, with 17 bases sitting between them. Germline CDR1 reads SQVTM; CDR2 reads ANQGSEA. The CDR3 has 14 amino acids. CDR3 coding DNA: TGCAGCGTTGACCCGGGTGGGGGCATAGCTGAAGCTTTCTTT. Protein product: CSVDPGGGIAEAFF.

V is TRBV20-1 and J is TRBJ2-3; D is possibly TRBD1 (5 bases). With 0 bases removed from V and 4 bases from J, the gap between germline ends came to 14 bases. Germline V gives CDR1 DFQATT, CDR2 SNEGSKA (reference sequence). This CDR3 comprises 15 residues. The chain's CDR3 is CSARDLPGLADTQYF. The CDR3 nucleotides read TGCAGTGCTAGAGATCTCCCAGGGTTAGCAGATACGCAGTATTTT.

The gene calls are TRBV20-1 and TRBJ1-2, with D possibly being TRBD1 (5 bases). V was cut by 0 bases and J by 8 bases, with 16 bases left in between. This CDR3 contains 14 residues. Germline V gene data show CDR1 as DFQATT and CDR2 as SNEGSKA (reference sequence). In DNA, the CDR3 is TGCAGTGCTAGAGAAGGGGTAGGATCTAGAGGCTACACCTTC. Its translation is CSAREGVGSRGYTF.

The rearrangement joins TRBV20-1 to TRBJ2-5, with no clear D. Trimming shortened V by 5 bases and J by 2 bases, and 3 bases separated the two germline ends. The CDR3 has 10 amino acids. Germline lookup yields CDR1 DFQATT and CDR2 SNEGSKA (reference sequence). The CDR3 sequence is CSAEQETQYF. CDR3 bases: TGCAGTGCTGAGCAAGAGACCCAGTACTTC.

V usage is TRBV6-4 and J usage is TRBJ2-7; D is possibly TRBD2 (5 bases). This CDR3 spans 14 amino acids. With 8 bases removed from V and 3 bases from J, the gap between germline ends came to 17 bases. Per the germline V gene, CDR1 is MRHNA and CDR2 is SNTAGT. CDR3 amino acids: CASGRCPNFYEQYF. The CDR3 DNA reads as TGTGCCAGCGGGAGATGTCCAAACTTCTACGAGCAGTACTTC.

This sequence joins TRBV12-3 or TRBV12-4 and TRBJ2-2; the match to TRBD1 covers 7 bases. CDR3 length: 14 residues. V lost 8 bases, J lost 6 bases, and 9 bases stayed unmatched. This chain's CDR3 is CASGGQAGAGELFF. CDR3 bases: TGTGCCAGCGGAGGACAGGCTGGCGCCGGGGAGCTGTTTTTT.

The chain combines TRBV6-6 with TRBJ2-5; 7 nucleotides agree with TRBD2. V was clipped by 6 bases and J by 5 bases; unmatched bases: 12. CDR3 size: 15 residues. Germline CDR1 MNHNY, CDR2 SVGAGI (reference sequence). The CDR3 loop is CASSYAGRGVETQYF. For the CDR3, the DNA is TGTGCCAGCAGCTACGCAGGGAGGGGAGTGGAGACCCAGTACTTC.

This clonotype was detected only once. The V gene is TRBV28, the J gene TRBJ1-6, with 7 bases that match TRBD1. The CDR3 has 15 residues. V was pared by 8 bases and J by 8 bases, with 12 bases of the junction left unmatched. Germline values: CDR1 MDHEN, CDR2 SYDVKM. Here the CDR3 reads CASQGGVSIDSPLHF. The DNA for the CDR3 is TGTGCCAGCCAAGGGGGCGTGAGTATCGATTCACCCCTCCACTTT.

This clonotype was counted once. The chain links TRBV7-8 to TRBJ1-1, with D unclear. CDR1 SGHVS and CDR2 FQNEAQ come from the germline V gene. CDR3 length: 15 amino acids. With 5 bases removed from V and 1 base from J, the gap between germline ends came to 14 bases. This CDR3 reads CASSPLIVRNTEAFF. For the CDR3, the DNA is TGTGCCAGCAGCCCCCTTATTGTACGGAACACTGAAGCTTTCTTT.